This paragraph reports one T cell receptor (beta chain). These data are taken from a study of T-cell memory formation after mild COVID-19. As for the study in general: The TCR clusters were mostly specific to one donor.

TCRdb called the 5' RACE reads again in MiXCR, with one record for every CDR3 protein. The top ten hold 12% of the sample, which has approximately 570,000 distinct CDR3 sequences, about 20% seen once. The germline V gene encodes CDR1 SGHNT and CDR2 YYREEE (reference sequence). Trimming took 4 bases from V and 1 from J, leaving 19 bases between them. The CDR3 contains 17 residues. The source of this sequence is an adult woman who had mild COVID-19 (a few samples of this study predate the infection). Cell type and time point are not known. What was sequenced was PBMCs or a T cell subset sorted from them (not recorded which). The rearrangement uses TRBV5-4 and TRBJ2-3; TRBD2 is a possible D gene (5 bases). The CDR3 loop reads CASSIPMARVGTDTQYF. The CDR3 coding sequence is TGTGCCAGCAGCATCCCGATGGCGCGGGTTGGCACAGATACGCAGTATTTT.